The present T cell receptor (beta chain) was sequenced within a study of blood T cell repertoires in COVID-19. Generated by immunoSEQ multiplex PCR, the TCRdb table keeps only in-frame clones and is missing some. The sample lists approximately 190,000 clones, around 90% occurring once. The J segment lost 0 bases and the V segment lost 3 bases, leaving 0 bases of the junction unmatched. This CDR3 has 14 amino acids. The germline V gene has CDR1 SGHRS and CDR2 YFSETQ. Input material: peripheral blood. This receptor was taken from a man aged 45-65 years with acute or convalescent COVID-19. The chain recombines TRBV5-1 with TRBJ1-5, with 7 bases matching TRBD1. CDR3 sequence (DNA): TGCGCCAGCAGCTACAGGGGTAGCAATCAGCCCCAGCATTTT. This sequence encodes CASSYRGSNQPQHF.